These T cell receptor beta chains were read from a single sample in a study of OX40 agonist ivuxolimab in advanced cancers. Sequencing used immunoSEQ multiplex PCR; TCRdb keeps in-frame clones, though not all of them. This table holds 75,000 to 85,000 clones, roughly 87% found once. Material: CD4+ or CD8+ T cells sorted from blood, obtained in a trial of the OX40 agonist ivuxolimab. The receptors were gathered from an adult with an advanced solid tumor such as melanoma, head and neck, liver or kidney cancer. Both conserved end residues are trimmed from each CDR3. The order of the fields is CDR3 protein, J gene, clone size, V gene. Some rows have no size entry. The others give once, few or many, or a class for an expanded clone.

ASSDSGSYGGYT,TRBJ1-2,few,TRBV27
ASSLARVLVGGTDTEAF,TRBJ1-1,.,TRBV7-8
ASSLAPTAGGFGTNEKLF,TRBJ1-4,once,TRBV7-8
ASGRDVGAEAF,TRBJ1-1,.,TRBV12-5
ASSSQINYGYT,TRBJ1-2,.,TRBV6-5
ASSHPVKGPSSYEQY,TRBJ2-7,.,TRBV4-1
ASSEGSVSLGETQY,TRBJ2-5,.,TRBV11-3
ASSVGRFGELF,TRBJ2-2,.,TRBV5-6
ASGSAGRTYNEQF,TRBJ2-1,few,TRBV12-5
ASSLDPQGGVAYNEQF,TRBJ2-1,.,TRBV5-1
ASSRDGTSTMFGYT,TRBJ1-2,.,TRBV18
ASSSLGVRGYT,TRBJ1-2,.,TRBV7-2
ASRARGQGDSYEQY,TRBJ2-7,.,TRBV28
ASGKREGRTDTQY,TRBJ2-3,.,TRBV28
ASSPYDSANEQF,TRBJ2-1,.,TRBV18
ASSSNNVGPQH,TRBJ1-5,.,TRBV11-2
ASSQGVLAGGSYEQY,TRBJ2-7,.,TRBV4-3
ASKGNGLGELF,TRBJ2-2,.,TRBV9
ASSQESSQTNSPLH,TRBJ1-6,.,TRBV4-2
ASSLVPQGTQY,TRBJ2-5,.,TRBV7-2
ASSLRLAVGDTQY,TRBJ2-3,.,TRBV9
ASGLANGGYT,TRBJ1-2,many,TRBV12-5
AIGRRRDEQF,TRBJ2-1,.,TRBV10-3
ASSSGTSGRDTQY,TRBJ2-3,.,TRBV5-1
ATSKAGTVGETQY,TRBJ2-5,.,TRBV15
ASSLKGVSSLASEQF,TRBJ2-1,.,TRBV7-9
ASSPQGSYEQY,TRBJ2-7,.,TRBV19
ASSPEGAYNSPLH,TRBJ1-6,.,TRBV18
ASSPYGRMNTEAF,TRBJ1-1,.,TRBV28
ASTPRGSSYNEQF,TRBJ2-1,once,TRBV7-8
SVVRDSYEQY,TRBJ2-7,.,TRBV29-1
AGSPNPGRVDEQY,TRBJ2-7,.,TRBV18
ASSPPVGGPYEQY,TRBJ2-7,.,TRBV28
ASSLSAGLAGVLETQY,TRBJ2-5,.,TRBV27
ASSRERLGNTIY,TRBJ1-3,.,TRBV28
ASSPQLAEETQY,TRBJ2-5,few,TRBV7-2
ASSVDPAGAYYNEQF,TRBJ2-1,few,TRBV9
ASSLEGGSSF,TRBJ2-1,.,TRBV11-2
ASSAGQGGPYEQY,TRBJ2-7,.,TRBV5-1
SASRQGVWF,TRBJ2-1,.,TRBV20-1
ASSLDGRGGQY,TRBJ2-7,.,TRBV5-4
ASSEDRSYEQY,TRBJ2-7,.,TRBV2
ASSLFWGDTGELF,TRBJ2-2,.,TRBV28
ASSLYGLAGAGGETQY,TRBJ2-5,.,TRBV5-1
ASSIGGLAYEQY,TRBJ2-7,.,TRBV19